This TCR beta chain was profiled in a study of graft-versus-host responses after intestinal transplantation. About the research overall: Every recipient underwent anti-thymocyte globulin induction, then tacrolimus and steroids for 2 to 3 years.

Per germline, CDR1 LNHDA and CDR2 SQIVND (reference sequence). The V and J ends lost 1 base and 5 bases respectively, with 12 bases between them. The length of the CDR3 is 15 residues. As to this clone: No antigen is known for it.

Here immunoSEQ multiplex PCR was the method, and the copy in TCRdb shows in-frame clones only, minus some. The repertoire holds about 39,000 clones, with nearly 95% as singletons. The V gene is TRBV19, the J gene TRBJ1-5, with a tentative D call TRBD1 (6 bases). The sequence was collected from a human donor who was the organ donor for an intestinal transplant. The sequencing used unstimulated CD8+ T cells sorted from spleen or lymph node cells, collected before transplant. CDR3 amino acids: CASSIVGGAHQPQHF. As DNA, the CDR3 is TGTGCCAGTAGTATAGTAGGGGGGGCCCATCAGCCCCAGCATTTT.